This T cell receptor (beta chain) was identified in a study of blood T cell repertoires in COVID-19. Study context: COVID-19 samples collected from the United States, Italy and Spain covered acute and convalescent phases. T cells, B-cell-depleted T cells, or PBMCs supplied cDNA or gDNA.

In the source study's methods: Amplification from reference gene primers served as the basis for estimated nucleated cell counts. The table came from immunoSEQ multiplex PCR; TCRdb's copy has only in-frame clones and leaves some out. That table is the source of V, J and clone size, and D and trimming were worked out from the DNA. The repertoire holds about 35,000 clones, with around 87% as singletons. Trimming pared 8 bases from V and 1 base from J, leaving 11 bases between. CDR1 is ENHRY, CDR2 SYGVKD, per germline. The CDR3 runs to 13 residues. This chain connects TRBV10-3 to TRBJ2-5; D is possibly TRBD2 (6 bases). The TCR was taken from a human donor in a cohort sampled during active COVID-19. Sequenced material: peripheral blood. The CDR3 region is CAISPGVQETQYF. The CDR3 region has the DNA TGTGCCATCTCCCCGGGGGTCCAAGAGACCCAGTACTTC.